This T cell receptor (beta chain) comes out of a study of T cell responses to AZD1222 COVID-19 vaccine. The germline V gene has CDR1 MDHEN and CDR2 SYDVKM. This CDR3 spans 17 amino acids. V lost 6 bases to trimming and J lost 4 bases, with 22 bases between them. The protocol was immunoSEQ multiplex PCR, while the TCRdb copy is restricted to in-frame clones and leaves out a portion. The sample records some 130,000 clones, around 86% being singletons. This chain connects TRBV28 to TRBJ2-1; D remains unclear. This receptor was taken from an adult in good health. The input for sequencing was peripheral blood, taken on day 0 of AZD1222 vaccination. The CDR3 region is CASRVETDTFRYNEQFF. In nucleotides, the CDR3 is TGTGCCAGCAGAGTGGAAACAGACACTTTCAGATACAATGAGCAGTTCTTC. Full variable domain (missing parts from reference TRBV28 and TRBJ2-1): DVKVTQSSRYLVKRTGEKVFLECVQDMDHENMFWYRQDPGLGLRLIYFSYDVKMKEKGDIPEGYSVSREKKERFSLILESASTNQTSMYLCASRVETDTFRYNEQFFGPGTRLTVL.